This TCR beta chain was captured in a study of identical twins. Findings of the study overall: Sequences that were beta out-of-frame showed weaker excess twin sharing.

This CDR3 is built from 12 residues. Germline assignment: CDR1 MNHEY and CDR2 SVGEGT. V was shortened by 0 bases and J by 6 bases, with 5 bases between the two germline ends. As to this clonotype: Its antigen remains unidentified.

The authors used template switching to add a universal primer site and gave cDNA unique molecular identifiers. TCRdb ran MiXCR on the 5' RACE reads and lists one entry per CDR3 protein. The data contain 300,000 to 400,000 distinct CDR3 sequences, more than 9% of them singletons. These same data were also listed under a study on yellow fever vaccine responses in identical twins.

J is TRBJ1-1 and V is TRBV6-2 or TRBV6-3; D is ambiguous. Sequencing was carried out using CD8+ T cells sorted from blood. The origin of this receptor is a woman aged 18-29 years in good health. CDR3 nucleotides: TGTGCCAGCAGTTACTCGTTTCCTGAAGCTTTCTTT. This sequence encodes CASSYSFPEAFF.